Sequencing of this T cell receptor beta chain was carried out in a study of response to subunit inactivated influenza vaccine. CDR1 and CDR2 from the germline V gene are SNHLY and FYNNEI. The ends were cut back, 3 bases at V and 2 bases at J, with 14 bases in the middle. The CDR3 is 16 amino acids. Notes on the study in general: The authors suggested that few new T cells are recruited per seasonal influenza vaccination.

The table lists this clonotype with many counts. Its antigen is not identified. TCRdb called the RT-PCR reads again in MiXCR, with one record for every CDR3 protein. The data contain about 570,000 distinct CDR3 sequences, around 11% of them seen just once; the ten biggest clones take up 9.5% to 13%. The sequenced sample was PBMCs from blood, obtained on the day of vaccination. The receptor comes from a man in his fifties or sixties who received an inactivated influenza vaccine. This chain joins TRBV2 and TRBJ1-5; D remains ambiguous. The chain's CDR3 is CASSEGWGWGNQPQHF. In DNA form, the CDR3 reads TGTGCCAGCAGTGAGGGTTGGGGTTGGGGCAATCAGCCCCAGCATTTT.